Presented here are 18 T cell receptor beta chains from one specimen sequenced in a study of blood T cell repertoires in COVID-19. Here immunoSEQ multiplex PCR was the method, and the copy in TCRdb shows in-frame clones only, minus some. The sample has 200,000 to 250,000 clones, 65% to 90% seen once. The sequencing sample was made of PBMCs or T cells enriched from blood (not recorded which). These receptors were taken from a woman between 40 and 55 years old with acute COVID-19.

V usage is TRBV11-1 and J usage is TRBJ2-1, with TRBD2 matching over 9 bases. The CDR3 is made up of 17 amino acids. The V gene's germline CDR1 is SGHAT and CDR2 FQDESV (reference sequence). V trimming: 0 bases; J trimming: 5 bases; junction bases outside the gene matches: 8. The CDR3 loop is CASSLASSGVTHNEQFF. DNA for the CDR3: TGTGCCAGCAGCTTAGCGTCTAGCGGGGTTACCCACAATGAGCAGTTCTTC.

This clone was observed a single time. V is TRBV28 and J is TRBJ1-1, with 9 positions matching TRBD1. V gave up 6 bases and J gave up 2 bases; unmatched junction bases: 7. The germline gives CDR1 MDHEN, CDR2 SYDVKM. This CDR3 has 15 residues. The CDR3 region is CASRHRDRVNTEAFF. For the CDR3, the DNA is TGTGCCAGCAGACACAGGGACAGGGTAAACACTGAAGCTTTCTTT. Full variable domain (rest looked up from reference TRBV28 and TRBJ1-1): DVKVTQSSRYLVKRTGEKVFLECVQDMDHENMFWYRQDPGLGLRLIYFSYDVKMKEKGDIPEGYSVSREKKERFSLILESASTNQTSMYLCASRHRDRVNTEAFFGQGTRLTVV.

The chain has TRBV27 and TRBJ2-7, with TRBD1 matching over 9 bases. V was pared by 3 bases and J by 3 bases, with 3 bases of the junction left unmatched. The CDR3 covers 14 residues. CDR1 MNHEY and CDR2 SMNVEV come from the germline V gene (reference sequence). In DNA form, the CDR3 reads TGTGCCAGCAGTTTCGGGACAGGGTACTACGAGCAGTACTTC. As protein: CASSFGTGYYEQYF.

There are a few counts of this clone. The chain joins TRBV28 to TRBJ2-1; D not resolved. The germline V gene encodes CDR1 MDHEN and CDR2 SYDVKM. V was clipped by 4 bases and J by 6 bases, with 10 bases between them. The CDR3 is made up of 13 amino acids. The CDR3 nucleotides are TGTGCCAGCAGTTCCCCCTCCCGCAATGAGCAGTTCTTC. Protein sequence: CASSSPSRNEQFF.

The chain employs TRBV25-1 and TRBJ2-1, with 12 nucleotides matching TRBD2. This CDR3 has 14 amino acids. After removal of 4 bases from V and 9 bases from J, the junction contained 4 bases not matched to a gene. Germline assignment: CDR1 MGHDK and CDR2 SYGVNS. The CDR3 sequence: CASSGLAGAGEQFF. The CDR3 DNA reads TGTGCCAGCAGTGGACTAGCGGGAGCGGGTGAGCAGTTCTTC.

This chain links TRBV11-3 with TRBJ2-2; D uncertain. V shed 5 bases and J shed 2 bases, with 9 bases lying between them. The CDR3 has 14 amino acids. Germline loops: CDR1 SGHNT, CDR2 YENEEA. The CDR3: CASSKSRNTGELFF. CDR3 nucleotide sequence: TGTGCCAGCAGCAAATCGAGAAACACCGGGGAGCTGTTTTTT.

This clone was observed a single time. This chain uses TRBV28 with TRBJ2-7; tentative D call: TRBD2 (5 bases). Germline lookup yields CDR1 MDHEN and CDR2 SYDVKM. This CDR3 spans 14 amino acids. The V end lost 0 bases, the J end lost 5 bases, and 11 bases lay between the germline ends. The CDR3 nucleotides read TGTGCCAGCAGTTTATGGGACCTCGGGAACGAGCAGTACTTC. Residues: CASSLWDLGNEQYF. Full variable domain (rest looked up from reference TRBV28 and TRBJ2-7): DVKVTQSSRYLVKRTGEKVFLECVQDMDHENMFWYRQDPGLGLRLIYFSYDVKMKEKGDIPEGYSVSREKKERFSLILESASTNQTSMYLCASSLWDLGNEQYFGPGTRLTVT.

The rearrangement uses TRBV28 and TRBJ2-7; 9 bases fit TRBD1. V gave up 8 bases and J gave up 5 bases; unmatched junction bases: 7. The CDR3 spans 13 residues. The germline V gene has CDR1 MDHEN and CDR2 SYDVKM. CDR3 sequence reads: CASGATGGNEQYF. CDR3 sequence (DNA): TGTGCCAGCGGTGCAACAGGGGGCAACGAGCAGTACTTC.

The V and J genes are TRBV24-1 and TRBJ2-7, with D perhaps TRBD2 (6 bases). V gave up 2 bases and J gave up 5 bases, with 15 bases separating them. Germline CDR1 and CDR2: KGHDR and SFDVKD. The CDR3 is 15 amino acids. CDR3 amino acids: CATSDSHTTGDEQYF. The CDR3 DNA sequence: TGTGCCACCAGTGATTCCCACACCACGGGGGACGAGCAGTACTTC.

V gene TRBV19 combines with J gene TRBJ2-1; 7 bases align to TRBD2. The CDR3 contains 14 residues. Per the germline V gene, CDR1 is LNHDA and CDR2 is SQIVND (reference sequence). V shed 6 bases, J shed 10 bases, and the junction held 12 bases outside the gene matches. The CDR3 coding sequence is TGTGCCAGTAGCGGGACTAAGGGACTTGGCGAGCAGTTCTTC. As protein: CASSGTKGLGEQFF.

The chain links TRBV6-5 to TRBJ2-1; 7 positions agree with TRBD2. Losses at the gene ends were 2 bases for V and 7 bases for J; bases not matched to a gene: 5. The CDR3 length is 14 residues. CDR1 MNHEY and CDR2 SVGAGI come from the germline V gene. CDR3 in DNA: TGTGCCAGCAGTTACGATGCGGGAGCTAATGAGCAGTTCTTC. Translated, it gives CASSYDAGANEQFF.

CDR3 bases: TGTGCCATCCGGGGGTTCGATGGCTACACCTTC. It yields the protein CAIRGFDGYTF. V usage is TRBV10-3 and J usage is TRBJ1-2, with TRBD1 as a possible D gene (5 bases). Per germline, CDR1 ENHRY and CDR2 SYGVKD. This CDR3 has 11 amino acids. The germline V and J ends were trimmed by 8 bases and 6 bases, with 10 bases remaining between them.

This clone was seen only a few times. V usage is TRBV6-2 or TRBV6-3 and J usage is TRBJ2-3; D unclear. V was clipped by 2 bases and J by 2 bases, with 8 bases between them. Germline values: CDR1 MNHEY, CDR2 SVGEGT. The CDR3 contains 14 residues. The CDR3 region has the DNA TGTGCCAGCAGTTACGTCCGGTACACAGATACGCAGTATTTT. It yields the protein CASSYVRYTDTQYF.

CDR3: CASSLSVSNQPQHF. The CDR3 DNA sequence: TGTGCCAGCAGCTTATCAGTTAGCAATCAGCCCCAGCATTTT. This chain joins TRBV7-2 and TRBJ1-5; no clear D gene. Germline V gives CDR1 SGHTA, CDR2 FQGNSA. This CDR3 is 14 amino acids long. Trimming took off 2 bases at V and 0 bases at J, with 5 bases between the two ends. The full variable domain, its missing parts supplied by reference TRBV7-2 and TRBJ1-5, is GAGVSQSPSNKVTEKGKDVELRCDPISGHTALYWYRQSLGQGLEFLIYFQGNSAPDKSGLPSDRFSAERTGGSVSTLTIQRTQQEDSAVYLCASSLSVSNQPQHFGDGTRLSIL.

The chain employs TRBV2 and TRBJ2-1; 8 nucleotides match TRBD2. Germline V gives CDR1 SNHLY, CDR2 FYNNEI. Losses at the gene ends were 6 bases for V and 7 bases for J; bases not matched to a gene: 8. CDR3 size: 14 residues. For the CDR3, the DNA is TGTGCCAGCAGCAGAGGGACTAGGGGGAATGAGCAGTTCTTC. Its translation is CASSRGTRGNEQFF.

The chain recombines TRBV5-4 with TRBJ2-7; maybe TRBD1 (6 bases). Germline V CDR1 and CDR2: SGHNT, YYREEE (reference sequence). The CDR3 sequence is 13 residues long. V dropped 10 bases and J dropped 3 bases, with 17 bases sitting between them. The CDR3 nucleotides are TGTGCCTGCCGGGACAACCCCCTCTACGAGCAGTACTTC. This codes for CACRDNPLYEQYF. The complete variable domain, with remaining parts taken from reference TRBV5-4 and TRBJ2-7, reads ETGVTQSPTHLIKTRGQQVTLRCSSQSGHNTVSWYQQALGQGPQFIFQYYREEENGRGNFPPRFSGLQFPNYSSELNVNALELDDSALYLCACRDNPLYEQYFGPGTRLTVT.

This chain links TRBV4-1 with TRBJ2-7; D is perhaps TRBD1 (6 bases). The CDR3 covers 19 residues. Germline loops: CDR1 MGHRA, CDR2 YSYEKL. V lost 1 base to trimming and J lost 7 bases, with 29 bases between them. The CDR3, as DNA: TGCGCCAGCAGCCAAGCAGATAAACTTACCGGGACACTCGCTCGAGAGCAGTACTTC. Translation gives CASSQADKLTGTLAREQYF.

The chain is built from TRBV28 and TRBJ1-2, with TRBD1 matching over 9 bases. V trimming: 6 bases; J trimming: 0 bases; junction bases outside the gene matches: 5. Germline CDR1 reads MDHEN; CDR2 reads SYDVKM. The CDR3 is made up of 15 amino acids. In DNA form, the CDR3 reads TGTGCCAGCAGCTCTACAGGGGGCCCTAACTATGGCTACACCTTC. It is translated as CASSSTGGPNYGYTF.